These 6 T cell receptor beta chains were sequenced from one sample in a study of circulating CD8 cells and anti-PD-1 response in melanoma. From live CD3+CD8+TCRalphabeta+ cells, four PD-1 and/or TIGIT subsets were sorted. Using around 16 ng of total RNA, TCR libraries were made with the QIAseq Immune Repertoire TCR panel. TCRdb ran MiXCR on the reads and lists one entry per CDR3 protein. The sample lists 2,000 to 2,500 distinct CDR3 sequences; 7.9% were seen once. The source material was CD8+ T cells from PBMCs, sampled at baseline or after one month of anti-PD-1 therapy (not recorded which). The receptors derive from a human donor with melanoma.

This clonotype is labeled medium-sized. The CDR3 sequence: CASSIDQRSVGDEQFF. Here the CDR3 DNA reads TGTGCCAGTAGTATAGATCAAAGGAGCGTGGGCGATGAGCAGTTCTTC. The rearrangement links TRBV19 to TRBJ2-1; D is ambiguous. V lost 0 bases to trimming and J lost 8 bases, with 17 bases between them. The CDR3 contains 16 residues. Per the germline V gene, CDR1 is LNHDA and CDR2 is SQIVND (reference sequence). Full variable domain (outside the CDR3, taken from reference TRBV19 and TRBJ2-1): DGGITQSPKYLFRKEGQNVTLSCEQNLNHDAMYWYRQDPGQGLRLIYYSQIVNDFQKGDIAEGYSVSREKKESFPLTVTSAQKNPTAFYLCASSIDQRSVGDEQFFGPGTRLTVL.

V usage is TRBV30 and J usage is TRBJ2-7; perhaps TRBD1 as D (6 bases). The germline V gene has CDR1 GTSNPN and CDR2 SVGIG (reference sequence). The CDR3 runs 11 residues. V was pared by 2 bases and J by 5 bases, with 7 bases between. CDR3 nucleotide sequence: TGTGCCTGGAGTACAGGGAACGAGCAGTACTTC. Its translation: CAWSTGNEQYF.

By share, this clonotype counts as medium-sized. The V and J genes are TRBV28 and TRBJ1-4; 8 bases line up with TRBD1. Germline CDR1 and CDR2: MDHEN and SYDVKM. V trimming: 3 bases; J trimming: 4 bases; junction bases outside the gene matches: 10. This CDR3 is built from 17 residues. CDR3 loop: CASSLVAGGDLNEKLFF. The CDR3 DNA sequence: TGTGCCAGCAGTTTGGTCGCAGGGGGCGACCTTAATGAAAAACTGTTTTTT.

This clonotype was observed a handful of times. A read error may account for a junction end that differs from germline. The rearrangement uses TRBV19 and TRBJ1-2; possible D gene TRBD1, 5 bases. Germline CDR1 and CDR2: LNHDA and SQIVND (reference sequence). The CDR3 sequence is 13 residues long. The CDR3: CASSIRGNYGYTF. DNA of the CDR3: TGTGCCAGCAGTATTCGGGGGAACTATGGCTACACCTTC.

The V and J genes are TRBV19 and TRBJ1-5; the D gene is possibly TRBD1 (5 bases). CDR3 length: 16 residues. The V end lost 5 bases, the J end lost 4 bases, and 18 bases lay between the germline ends. Germline values: CDR1 LNHDA, CDR2 SQIVND (reference sequence). The CDR3 coding sequence is TGTGCCAGTAGTGCCCCTGGCGGGACGGGGAATCAGCCCCAGCATTTT. It specifies CASSAPGGTGNQPQHF.

This clonotype ranks as medium-sized. The chain carries TRBV28 and TRBJ2-7; D is possibly TRBD2 (7 bases). CDR1 is MDHEN, CDR2 SYDVKM, per germline. This CDR3 has 16 residues. Trimming took 4 bases from V and 3 from J, leaving 19 bases between them. CDR3 loop: CASSSLLGGQIYEQYF. CDR3 nucleotide sequence: TGTGCCAGCAGTTCCCTCCTGGGGGGGCAGATCTACGAGCAGTACTTC.